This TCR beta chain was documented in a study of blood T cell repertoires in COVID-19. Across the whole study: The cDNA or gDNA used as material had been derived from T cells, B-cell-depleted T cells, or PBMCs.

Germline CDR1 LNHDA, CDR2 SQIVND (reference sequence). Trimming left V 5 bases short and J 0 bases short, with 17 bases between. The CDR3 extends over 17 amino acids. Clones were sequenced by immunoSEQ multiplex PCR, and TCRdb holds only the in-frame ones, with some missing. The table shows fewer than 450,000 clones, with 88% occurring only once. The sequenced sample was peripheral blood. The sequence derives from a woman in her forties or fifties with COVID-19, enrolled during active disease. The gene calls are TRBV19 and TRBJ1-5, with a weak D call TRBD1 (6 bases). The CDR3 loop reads CASSSRDTEYSNQPQHF. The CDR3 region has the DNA TGTGCCAGTAGTTCCCGGGACACAGAATATAGCAATCAGCCCCAGCATTTT.